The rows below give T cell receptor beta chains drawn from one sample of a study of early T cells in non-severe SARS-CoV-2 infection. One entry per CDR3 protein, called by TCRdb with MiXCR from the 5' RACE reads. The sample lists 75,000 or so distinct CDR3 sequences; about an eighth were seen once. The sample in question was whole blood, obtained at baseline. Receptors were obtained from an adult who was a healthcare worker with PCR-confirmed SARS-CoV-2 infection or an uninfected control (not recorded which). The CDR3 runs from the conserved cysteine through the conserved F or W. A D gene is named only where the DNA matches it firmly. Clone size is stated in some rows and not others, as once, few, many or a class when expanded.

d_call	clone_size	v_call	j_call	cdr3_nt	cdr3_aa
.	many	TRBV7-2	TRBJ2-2	TGTGCCAGCAGCCGTAACCGGGTCGAAAACACCGGGGAGCTGTTTTTT	CASSRNRVENTGELFF
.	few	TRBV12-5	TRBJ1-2	TGTGCTAGTGCTATTACGGAGCGGGGCTACACCTTC	CASAITERGYTF
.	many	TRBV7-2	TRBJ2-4	TGTGCCAGCAGCCCGACGATAGGGGTAGCCAAAAACATTCAGTACTTC	CASSPTIGVAKNIQYF
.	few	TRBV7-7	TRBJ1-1	TGTGTGGGAGAGGAGGGGGATCCCAAAACTGAAGCTTTCTTT	CVGEEGDPKTEAFF
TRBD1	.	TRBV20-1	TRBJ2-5	TGCAGTGCTAGAGCCGGGACAGCCGAAGAGACCCAGTACTTC	CSARAGTAEETQYF
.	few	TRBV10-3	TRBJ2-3	TGTGCCACTGGGGCTATCACAGATACGCAGTATTTT	CATGAITDTQYF
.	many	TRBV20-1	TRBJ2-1	TGCAGTGGCAGCAGCTCCTACAATGAGCAGTTCTTC	CSGSSSYNEQFF
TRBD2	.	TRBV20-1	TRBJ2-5	TGCAGTGCTAGAACTAGCGGGAGCGAGACCCAGTACTTC	CSARTSGSETQYF
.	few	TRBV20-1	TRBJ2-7	TGCAGTGCGGGGGGTTTATCCTCCTACGAGCAGTACTTC	CSAGGLSSYEQYF
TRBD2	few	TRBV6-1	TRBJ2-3	TGTGCCAGCAGAGGCCTAGCGGGGGGGCCGGATACGCAGTATTTT	CASRGLAGGPDTQYF
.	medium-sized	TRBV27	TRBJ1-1	TGTGCCAGCAGTTTATCCGCGCGGAACACTGAAGCTTTCTTT	CASSLSARNTEAFF
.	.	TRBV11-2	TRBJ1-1	TGTGCCAGCAGCTTGTGGTATTTTAAAGAAGCTTTCTTT	CASSLWYFKEAFF
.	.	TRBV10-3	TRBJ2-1	TGTGCCATCAGTGAGTCGAGGCTCACTTACAATGAGCAGTTCTTC	CAISESRLTYNEQFF
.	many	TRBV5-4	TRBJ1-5	TGTGCCAGCAGCTTGAGGGCAGGGAAGATCAATCAGCCCCAGCATTTT	CASSLRAGKINQPQHF
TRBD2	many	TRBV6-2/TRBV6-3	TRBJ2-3	TGTGCCACCAAATTTTTCAGCGGGAGGAGCTATACGCAGTATTTT	CATKFFSGRSYTQYF
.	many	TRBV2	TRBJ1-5	TGTGCCAGCAGTGTTTCAAGGGCCGAACAGCCCCAGCATTTT	CASSVSRAEQPQHF
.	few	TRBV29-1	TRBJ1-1	TGCAGCGTTGAAAGGGGGAACACTGAAGCTTTCTTT	CSVERGNTEAFF
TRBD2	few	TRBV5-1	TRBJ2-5	TGCGCCAGCAGCCGAGTCCAGACTAGCGGGGATCGGACCCAGTACTTC	CASSRVQTSGDRTQYF
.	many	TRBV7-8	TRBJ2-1	TGTGCCAGCAGCTTAGAGGGGGGGACTGAGCAGTTCTTC	CASSLEGGTEQFF
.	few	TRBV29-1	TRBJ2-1	TGCAGCTACGACACTTACAATGAGCAGTTCTTC	CSYDTYNEQFF
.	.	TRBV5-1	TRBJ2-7	TGCGCCAGCAGTGGAACGACGGTTAGCTCCTACGAGCAGTACTTC	CASSGTTVSSYEQYF
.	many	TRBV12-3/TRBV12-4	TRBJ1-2	TGTGCCAGCAGTTACACAGGGACTTATGGCTACACCTTC	CASSYTGTYGYTF
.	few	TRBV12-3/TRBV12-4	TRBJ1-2	TGTGCCAGCAGCCGAGGTATAGCCTGGCCGTCTGACTACACCTTC	CASSRGIAWPSDYTF
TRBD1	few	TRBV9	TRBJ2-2	TGTGCCAGCAGCGTAGGGGACAGGGGTCGGCTCAGCGGGGAGCTGTTTTTT	CASSVGDRGRLSGELFF
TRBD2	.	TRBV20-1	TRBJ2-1	TGCAGTGCTGCCAACCAGCGGGGGAGTCTTTACAATGAGCAGTTCTTC	CSAANQRGSLYNEQFF
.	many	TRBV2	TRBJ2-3	TGTGCCAGCTGGGCAGGATACACAGATACGCAGTATTTT	CASWAGYTDTQYF